The present entry profiles one TCR beta chain with its context. In the same sample, other DNA sequences code for this CDR3. The record originates from a study of T cell responses to AZD1222 COVID-19 vaccine. Sequenced by immunoSEQ multiplex PCR; TCRdb stores in-frame clones only, minus some. The sample includes tens of thousands of clones, 85% to 90% of them seen just once. Trimming removed 0 bases at V and 5 bases at J, with 5 bases between. Per germline, CDR1 SGHRS and CDR2 YFSETQ. This CDR3 is built from 12 residues. This TCR derives from an adult in good health. The source was peripheral blood, collected on day 0 of AZD1222 vaccination. The chain joins TRBV5-1 to TRBJ1-1, with D perhaps matching TRBD1 (5 bases). The CDR3 DNA sequence: TGCGCCAGCAGCTTGGAGGGGACTGAAGCTTTCTTT. Residues: CASSLEGTEAFF.